This T cell receptor (delta chain) was identified during a study of gamma-delta T cells after stem cell transplantation. Germline V gene sequence: CDR1 GEAIGNYY, CDR2 EKD. The V end lost 0 bases, the J end lost 0 bases, and 14 bases lay between the germline ends. CDR3 length equals 19 residues. By proportion, this clone is large. Other DNA sequences within the sample encode an identical CDR3. TCRdb re-called the RT-PCR reads via CATT. The sample has about 1,300 delta-chain clones, 12% to 15% seen once. This TCR came from a human donor. It is not recorded whose cells these are; they may come from a transplant donor. The sequenced sample was gamma-delta T cells. This chain uses TRDV2 with TRDJ3; possibly TRDD3 for D (5 bases). This CDR3 is CACDTAGYRSSWDTRQMFF. The CDR3 bases are TGTGCCTGTGACACCGCCGGATATAGGAGCTCCTGGGACACCCGACAGATGTTTTTC.